The 30 T cell receptor beta chains listed next were all sequenced from one sample in a study of OX40 agonist ivuxolimab in advanced cancers. Receptors were amplified or captured by the immunoSEQ multiplex PCR assay. TCRdb provides this immuneACCESS table in a form limited to in-frame rearrangements. Some clones are lacking; in checked studies, under half of them reflect an unresolved V gene, and why the rest are absent is not known. For this sample there are over 70,000 clones; around 86% appear just once. 1.5% to 2.5% of the sample goes to the ten largest clones. The sequencing here drew on CD4+ or CD8+ T cells sorted from blood, taken in a trial of the OX40 agonist ivuxolimab. These receptors all come from an adult with an advanced solid tumor such as melanoma, head and neck, liver or kidney cancer.

This sequence joins TRBV2 and TRBJ1-1; D is possibly TRBD1 (6 bases). This CDR3 has 14 amino acids. The V end was cut by 9 bases, the J end by 0 bases, with 14 bases between. Germline CDR1 is SNHLY and CDR2 is FYNNEI. CDR3 residues: CASKGGEMNTEAFF. In DNA form, the CDR3 reads TGTGCCAGTAAAGGGGGGGAGATGAACACTGAAGCTTTCTTT.

This clone was detected once. This rearrangement joins TRBV15 to TRBJ2-3; 7 bases line up with TRBD2. Looked up from germline, CDR1 is LNHNV and CDR2 is YYDKDF (reference sequence). The CDR3 runs 16 residues. With V trimmed by 1 base and J by 0 bases, 4 bases remained unmatched. Here the CDR3 reads CATSRGAGFSTDTQYF. The DNA for the CDR3 is TGTGCCACCAGCAGAGGAGCGGGGTTCAGCACAGATACGCAGTATTTT.

V and J are TRBV2 and TRBJ2-7, with D uncertain. With 6 bases removed from V and 3 bases from J, the gap between germline ends came to 9 bases. Germline V gives CDR1 SNHLY, CDR2 FYNNEI. The CDR3 runs to 12 residues. CDR3 in amino acids: CASRAVNYEQYF. CDR3 bases: TGTGCCAGCAGGGCCGTTAACTACGAGCAGTACTTC.

The chain has TRBV7-8 and TRBJ1-3; no clear D gene. Germline CDR1 reads SGHVS; CDR2 reads FQNEAQ. Trimming cost V 2 bases and J 4 bases, with 12 bases left between them. The CDR3 covers 15 residues. The CDR3 nucleotides read TGTGCCAGCAGCTTAAGAGTTAACCGCGGAAACACCATATATTTT. It yields the protein CASSLRVNRGNTIYF.

The V call is TRBV7-2, the J call TRBJ2-1, with D tentatively TRBD2 (6 bases). The V gene's germline CDR1 is SGHTA and CDR2 FQGNSA. The CDR3 spans 16 residues. Trimming removed 6 bases at V and 7 bases at J, with 22 bases between. The CDR3 sequence is CASSDNGGAGWNEQFF. In DNA, the CDR3 is TGTGCCAGCAGTGATAATGGAGGGGCGGGTTGGAATGAGCAGTTCTTC.

This clone has a single count. The chain combines TRBV19 with TRBJ1-4, with 9 bases matching TRBD1. Germline V CDR1 and CDR2: LNHDA, SQIVND (reference sequence). Trimming at V came to 7 bases and at J to 5 bases, leaving 8 bases not matched to a gene. The CDR3 is made up of 15 amino acids. CDR3 bases: TGTGCCAGTATCCCGGGACAGGGTAGAAATGAAAAACTGTTTTTT. Translated, it gives CASIPGQGRNEKLFF. Full variable domain (missing parts from reference TRBV19 and TRBJ1-4): DGGITQSPKYLFRKEGQNVTLSCEQNLNHDAMYWYRQDPGQGLRLIYYSQIVNDFQKGDIAEGYSVSREKKESFPLTVTSAQKNPTAFYLCASIPGQGRNEKLFFGSGTQLSVL.

This clone turned up a few times. J is TRBJ2-6 and V is TRBV5-1; D could derive from TRBD1 or TRBD2 (5 bases each). CDR3 length equals 14 residues. The V gene lost 4 bases and the J gene lost 3 bases, with 8 bases spanning the gap. The V gene's germline CDR1 is SGHRS and CDR2 YFSETQ. CDR3 residues: CASSEGNGANVLTF. DNA for the CDR3: TGCGCCAGCAGCGAGGGGAATGGGGCCAACGTCCTGACTTTC.

The chain links TRBV30 to TRBJ2-1, with TRBD1 matching 9 bases. V was clipped by 2 bases and J by 5 bases; unmatched bases: 10. From germline, CDR1 is GTSNPN and CDR2 SVGIG (reference sequence). This CDR3 is built from 16 residues. The CDR3 DNA reads TGTGCCTGGAGTCAGAACCGGGACAGGGCCAACAATGAGCAGTTCTTC. This codes for CAWSQNRDRANNEQFF.

This rearrangement joins TRBV28 to TRBJ2-7; no firm D call. This CDR3 spans 14 amino acids. The germline CDR1 and CDR2 sequences are MDHEN and SYDVKM. V shed 4 bases and J shed 0 bases, with 10 bases lying between them. The CDR3, as DNA: TGTGCCAGCAGTTCAACGTCCCGCTCCTACGAGCAGTACTTC. Translated, it gives CASSSTSRSYEQYF.

This clone has only one observation. This chain uses TRBV28 with TRBJ1-2; D is ambiguous. Germline V gene data show CDR1 as MDHEN and CDR2 as SYDVKM. The V end was cut by 3 bases, the J end by 0 bases, with 11 bases between. The CDR3 consists of 15 residues. The CDR3 DNA reads TGTGCCAGCAGTTTTTGGTCGACCGCTAACTATGGCTACACCTTC. Translated: CASSFWSTANYGYTF.

The chain links TRBV5-4 to TRBJ2-2; D is undetermined. The CDR3 runs 14 residues. The germline V and J ends were trimmed by 1 base and 5 bases, with 9 bases remaining between them. The germline V gene encodes CDR1 SGHNT and CDR2 YYREEE (reference sequence). The CDR3 nucleotides read TGTGCCAGCAGCTTGCGCGGACGGACCGGGGAGCTGTTTTTT. Its protein product is CASSLRGRTGELFF.

The genes are TRBV7-9 and TRBJ2-7; TRBD2 matches at 7 bases. Trimming cost V 5 bases and J 9 bases; bases outside gene matches: 19. CDR3 length equals 16 residues. Germline values: CDR1 SEHNR, CDR2 FQNEAQ (reference sequence). CDR3 in amino acids: CASSPTGLGQTTGQYF. The CDR3 nucleotides are TGTGCCAGCAGCCCAACAGGACTAGGCCAGACAACGGGGCAGTACTTC.

The chain links TRBV28 to TRBJ2-1; tentatively, D is TRBD1 (8 bases). V lost 5 bases and J 7 bases, leaving 12 bases between the germline ends. The CDR3 is 13 residues long. The germline V gene encodes CDR1 MDHEN and CDR2 SYDVKM. The chain's CDR3 is CASSTGGVNEQFF. CDR3 DNA: TGTGCCAGCAGTACAGGGGGGGTTAATGAGCAGTTCTTC.

The chain links TRBV7-2 to TRBJ1-4; 8 bases agree with TRBD1. The CDR3 sequence is 13 residues long. The J segment lost 7 bases and the V segment lost 4 bases, leaving 2 bases of the junction unmatched. In germline, CDR1 is SGHTA, CDR2 FQGNSA. This chain's CDR3 is CASSYGQGEKLFF. The CDR3 DNA reads as TGTGCCAGCAGCTACGGACAGGGTGAAAAACTGTTTTTT. Complete variable domain (other parts from reference TRBV7-2 and TRBJ1-4): GAGVSQSPSNKVTEKGKDVELRCDPISGHTALYWYRQSLGQGLEFLIYFQGNSAPDKSGLPSDRFSAERTGGSVSTLTIQRTQQEDSAVYLCASSYGQGEKLFFGSGTQLSVL.

The chain combines TRBV7-9 with TRBJ2-7; 7 nucleotides align to TRBD1. This CDR3 is 15 amino acids long. V lost 0 bases, J lost 2 bases, and 4 bases stayed unmatched. Germline CDR1 SEHNR, CDR2 FQNEAQ (reference sequence). For the CDR3, the DNA is TGTGCCAGCAGCTTAGCGAGGGGGCGCCCCTACGAGCAGTACTTC. This translates into CASSLARGRPYEQYF. The whole variable domain, remainder taken from reference TRBV7-9 and TRBJ2-7, is DTGVSQNPRHKITKRGQNVTFRCDPISEHNRLYWYRQTLGQGPEFLTYFQNEAQLEKSRLLSDRFSAERPKGSFSTLEIQRTEQGDSAMYLCASSLARGRPYEQYFGPGTRLTVT.

The V gene is TRBV20-1, the J gene TRBJ2-7, with a possible D match to TRBD1 (5 bases). The germline V and J ends were trimmed by 5 bases and 3 bases, with 8 bases remaining between them. The CDR3 consists of 11 residues. Germline V gene sequence: CDR1 DFQATT, CDR2 SNEGSKA (reference sequence). The CDR3 spells CSAADNYEQYF. In DNA, the CDR3 is TGCAGTGCTGCGGACAACTACGAGCAGTACTTC.

A note on this clone: The sample carries other DNA sequences with the same CDR3. CDR3: CASSYGETQYF. Here the CDR3 DNA reads TGTGCCAGCAGTTACGGCGAGACCCAGTACTTC. The gene calls are TRBV6-5 and TRBJ2-5; D remains ambiguous. This CDR3 region has 11 residues. Germline CDR1 reads MNHEY; CDR2 reads SVGAGI. The V end lost 2 bases, the J end lost 5 bases, and 3 bases lay between the germline ends.

The chain joins TRBV13 to TRBJ1-1; TRBD1 aligns across 7 bases. The CDR3 is made up of 12 amino acids. The J segment lost 5 bases and the V segment lost 5 bases, leaving 2 bases of the junction unmatched. CDR1 is PRHDT, CDR2 FYEKMQ, per germline (reference sequence). CDR3 protein: CASSTTGTEAFF. The CDR3, as DNA: TGTGCCAGCAGCACGACAGGGACTGAAGCTTTCTTT.

This CDR3 reads CASSLAAGTEAFF. The CDR3 DNA reads as TGTGCCAGCAGCTTAGCCGCTGGCACTGAAGCTTTCTTT. This chain links TRBV11-2 with TRBJ1-1; D gene unclear. The germline V gene encodes CDR1 SGHAT and CDR2 FQNNGV. CDR3 length: 13 amino acids. Trimming pared 1 base from V and 4 bases from J, leaving 7 bases between.

This chain uses TRBV23-1 with TRBJ2-3; no clear D gene. TRBV23-1 is flagged as an ORF with uncertain function. This CDR3 has 13 amino acids. V lost 7 bases and J lost 1, with 9 bases in between. Here the CDR3 DNA reads TGCGCCAGCACTCATAACGGCACAGATACGCAGTATTTT. Its translation is CASTHNGTDTQYF.

The chain carries TRBV5-4 and TRBJ1-1; D is perhaps TRBD1 (6 bases). The CDR3 spans 15 residues. From germline, CDR1 is SGHNT and CDR2 YYREEE (reference sequence). Trimming pared 0 bases from V and 8 bases from J, leaving 17 bases between. The CDR3 DNA reads TGTGCCAGCAGCTTGGACTCAGGGGTAGGGGAAGAAGCTTTCTTT. It yields the protein CASSLDSGVGEEAFF. The full variable domain, completed using reference TRBV5-4 and TRBJ1-1, is ETGVTQSPTHLIKTRGQQVTLRCSSQSGHNTVSWYQQALGQGPQFIFQYYREEENGRGNFPPRFSGLQFPNYSSELNVNALELDDSALYLCASSLDSGVGEEAFFGQGTRLTVV.

A single count supports this clone. The V gene is TRBV30, the J gene TRBJ1-6, with 12 bases that match TRBD1. This CDR3 comprises 20 residues. The germline V gene encodes CDR1 GTSNPN and CDR2 SVGIG (reference sequence). J was trimmed by 10 bases and V by 1 base; bases with no gene match: 20. Written as DNA, the CDR3 is TGTGCCTGGAGTGCAGTGACTACCCTCGGGACAGGGGGCGCAGGATCACCCCTCCACTTT. It is translated as CAWSAVTTLGTGGAGSPLHF.

The V gene is TRBV30, the J gene TRBJ1-5; D possibly corresponds to TRBD1 (6 bases). The length of the CDR3 is 14 residues. Germline V CDR1 and CDR2: GTSNPN, SVGIG (reference sequence). The germline V and J ends were trimmed by 2 bases and 6 bases, with 14 bases remaining between them. The CDR3 sequence: CAWSLVGGVQPQHF. The CDR3 nucleotides are TGTGCCTGGAGTTTAGTAGGGGGTGTTCAGCCCCAGCATTTT.

The V gene is TRBV7-9, the J gene TRBJ1-1; no clear D gene. The CDR3 has 16 residues. Between the trimmed V and J ends, which lost 1 base and 2 bases, there was a span of 14 bases. In germline, CDR1 is SEHNR, CDR2 FQNEAQ (reference sequence). This CDR3 reads CASSLERLTPNTEAFF. In DNA, the CDR3 is TGTGCCAGCAGCTTAGAGCGACTTACACCTAACACTGAAGCTTTCTTT.

This clone was recorded once. This chain links TRBV7-2 with TRBJ2-3; TRBD1 matches 10 bases. The CDR3 loop spans 16 amino acids. Trimming cost V 5 bases and J 2 bases; bases outside gene matches: 7. Germline V lookup: CDR1 SGHTA, CDR2 FQGNSA. The CDR3 bases are TGTGCCAGCAGCCCGGTAGGGACAGGGGCCACAGATACGCAGTATTTT. This encodes CASSPVGTGATDTQYF. Looking up the rest from reference TRBV7-2 and TRBJ2-3 gives the full variable domain: GAGVSQSPSNKVTEKGKDVELRCDPISGHTALYWYRQSLGQGLEFLIYFQGNSAPDKSGLPSDRFSAERTGGSVSTLTIQRTQQEDSAVYLCASSPVGTGATDTQYFGPGTRLTVL.

This clone showed up just a few times. The J gene is TRBJ2-7, the V gene TRBV27, with a tentative D call TRBD1 (6 bases). Looked up from germline, CDR1 is MNHEY and CDR2 is SMNVEV (reference sequence). There are 17 residues in the CDR3. Deletions cut 2 bases from V and 1 base from J, with 18 bases between. The CDR3 here is CASSLNRASILSYEQYF. Here the CDR3 DNA reads TGTGCCAGCAGTTTAAACAGGGCTTCCATACTATCCTACGAGCAGTACTTC.

This clone showed up just a few times. This chain connects TRBV7-9 to TRBJ1-2; perhaps TRBD1 as D (6 bases). The CDR3 runs to 14 residues. Germline assignment: CDR1 SEHNR and CDR2 FQNEAQ (reference sequence). V dropped 3 bases and J dropped 7 bases, with 15 bases sitting between them. The chain's CDR3 is CASSLGWGAGGYTF. For the CDR3, the DNA is TGTGCCAGCAGCTTGGGATGGGGGGCTGGTGGCTACACCTTC.

V and J are TRBV5-3 and TRBJ1-3; D is possibly TRBD1 (6 bases). TRBV5-3 is identified as an open reading frame with a role that is uncertain. Trimming took off 3 bases at V and 0 bases at J, with 22 bases between the two ends. The CDR3 length is 19 residues. The CDR3: CARSSGTPGPKTSGNTIYF. CDR3 coding DNA: TGTGCCAGAAGCTCCGGGACACCAGGTCCTAAAACCTCTGGAAACACCATATATTTT.

This chain links TRBV5-5 with TRBJ2-7; a weak D match, TRBD1 (5 bases). V was trimmed by 4 bases and J by 6 bases, leaving 14 bases between them. This CDR3 comprises 13 residues. The germline CDR1 and CDR2 sequences are SGHKS and YYEKEE (reference sequence). CDR3: CASSKQTVFEQYF. As DNA, the CDR3 is TGTGCCAGCAGCAAACAGACAGTTTTCGAGCAGTACTTC.

This clone has just a few counts. The genes are TRBV6-5 and TRBJ2-4; possible D gene TRBD1, 7 bases. Germline V lookup: CDR1 MNHEY, CDR2 SVGAGI. This CDR3 region has 15 residues. V lost 8 bases, J lost 8 bases, and 22 bases lay in between. The CDR3 is CASLPRLGGGDIQYF. CDR3 nucleotides: TGTGCCAGCCTTCCCAGGCTCGGAGGGGGCGACATTCAGTACTTC.